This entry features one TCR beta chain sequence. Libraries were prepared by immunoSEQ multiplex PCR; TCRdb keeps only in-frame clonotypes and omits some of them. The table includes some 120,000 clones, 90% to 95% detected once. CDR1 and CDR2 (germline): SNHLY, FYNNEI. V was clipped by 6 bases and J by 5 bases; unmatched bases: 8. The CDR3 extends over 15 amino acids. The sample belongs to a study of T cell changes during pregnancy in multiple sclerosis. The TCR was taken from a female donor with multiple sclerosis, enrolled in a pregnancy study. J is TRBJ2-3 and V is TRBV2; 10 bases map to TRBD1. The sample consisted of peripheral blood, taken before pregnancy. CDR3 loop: CASSPDRGQGDTQYF. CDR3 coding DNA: TGTGCCAGCAGCCCCGACAGGGGGCAGGGAGATACGCAGTATTTT.